The rows below give T cell receptor beta chains drawn from one sample of a study of T cells after yellow fever vaccination. A single record per CDR3 protein comes from TCRdb applying MiXCR to the 5' RACE reads. The table shows around 68,000 distinct CDR3 sequences, with approximately 7.3% occurring only once. This sample comprised CD8+ T cells sorted from PBMCs, obtained roughly 10 days after the first yellow fever vaccination. The source is a man younger than 35 who received the YFV17D yellow fever vaccine. Both conserved end residues are part of each CDR3. The D gene is left open where the match is weak. Only part of the rows carry a size: once, few, many, or a class if the clone is expanded.

>NA|TRBJ2-1|TRBV9|many
CASSAEGFLYNEQFF
TGTGCCAGCAGCGCGGAGGGGTTTTTATACAATGAGCAGTTCTTC
>NA|TRBJ2-5|TRBV2|NA
CASDKYQETQYF
TGTGCCAGCGATAAGTACCAAGAGACCCAGTACTTC
>NA|TRBJ2-7|TRBV29-1|many
CSVGAYEQYF
TGCAGCGTGGGGGCCTACGAGCAGTACTTC
>NA|TRBJ1-2|TRBV27|few
CASSLSVLENLGGYTF
TGTGCCAGCAGTTTATCCGTTTTGGAGAATTTGGGCGGCTACACCTTC
>TRBD2|TRBJ2-1|TRBV7-6|NA
CASSSPTSPPGQFF
TGTGCCAGCAGCTCTCCGACTAGCCCCCCGGGGCAGTTCTTC
>NA|TRBJ2-5|TRBV4-3|few
CASSQDGDRVAGQETQYF
TGCGCCAGCAGCCAAGATGGGGACAGGGTAGCGGGACAAGAGACCCAGTACTTC
>NA|TRBJ2-1|TRBV29-1|many
CSVERGRYSYNEQFF
TGCAGCGTTGAAAGAGGCAGATACTCCTACAATGAGCAGTTCTTC
>NA|TRBJ2-3|TRBV11-2|many
CASSPTPLSTDTQYF
TGTGCCAGCAGCCCGACACCTCTAAGCACAGATACGCAGTATTTT
>TRBD1|TRBJ2-1|TRBV24-1|many
CATSATGYEQFF
TGTGCCACCAGTGCGACAGGGTATGAGCAGTTCTTC
>TRBD1|TRBJ1-4|TRBV6-5|few
CASSYSTPGGWGEKLFF
TGTGCCAGCAGTTACTCGACCCCAGGGGGCTGGGGTGAAAAACTGTTTTTT